These 20 T cell receptor beta chains were sequenced from one sample in a study of cytomegalovirus exposure and HLA in healthy donors. A multiplex PCR was run with 60 Vbeta primers and 13 Jbeta primers. Clones were read by immunoSEQ multiplex PCR, and TCRdb kept only the in-frame ones, dropping some. The sample lists under 150,000 clones, around 72% occurring once. Sequencing was done on a sample of PBMCs. The receptor source for this set is a human donor in good health.

V usage is TRBV6-1 and J usage is TRBJ2-2, with 9 bases aligning to TRBD1. Unmatched junction bases numbered 3, after V lost 8 bases and J lost 5 bases. The length of the CDR3 is 13 residues. Germline V gene data show CDR1 as MNHNS and CDR2 as SASEGT. The CDR3 sequence: CASRTGVTGELFF. The CDR3 DNA reads as TGTGCCAGCCGGACAGGGGTGACCGGGGAGCTGTTTTTT.

The chain carries TRBV15 and TRBJ2-7, with a weak D call TRBD1 (5 bases). CDR1 LNHNV and CDR2 YYDKDF come from the germline V gene (reference sequence). The CDR3 consists of 13 residues. V shed 0 bases and J shed 6 bases, with 9 bases lying between them. For the CDR3, the DNA is TGTGCCACCAGCAGAGATAGGGGTTTCGAGCAGTACTTC. Translating gives CATSRDRGFEQYF.

The chain recombines TRBV28 with TRBJ2-5, with 9 positions matching TRBD1. The CDR3 consists of 14 residues. With V trimmed by 6 bases and J by 5 bases, 7 bases remained unmatched. CDR1 and CDR2 from the germline V gene are MDHEN and SYDVKM. The CDR3 DNA is TGTGCCAGCAGCCTGGGGGACAGGGCTGAGACCCAGTACTTC. Its translation: CASSLGDRAETQYF.

The chain joins TRBV15 to TRBJ1-5; 10 bases are shared with TRBD1. J was trimmed by 6 bases and V by 0 bases; bases with no gene match: 2. The CDR3 is 15 amino acids. Germline V gene lookup returns CDR1 LNHNV and CDR2 YYDKDF (reference sequence). In DNA form, the CDR3 reads TGTGCCACCAGCAGAGATCGGACAGGGGGTCAGCCCCAGCATTTT. Encoded protein: CATSRDRTGGQPQHF.

The chain employs TRBV5-1 and TRBJ2-7, with 12 bases aligning to TRBD2. The CDR3 covers 17 residues. V lost 2 bases, J lost 0 bases, and 6 bases stayed unmatched. In germline, CDR1 is SGHRS, CDR2 YFSETQ. CDR3 nucleotide sequence: TGCGCCAGCAGCTTAAGGACTAGCGGGGTCAGCTCCTACGAGCAGTACTTC. Its translation is CASSLRTSGVSSYEQYF.

The chain employs TRBV6-1 and TRBJ2-5, with 12 positions matching TRBD2. CDR1 and CDR2 from the germline V gene are MNHNS and SASEGT. The CDR3 is made up of 15 amino acids. The V and J ends lost 6 bases and 2 bases, in that order; junction bases with no gene match: 4. This CDR3 reads CASRPSGGEQETQYF. The CDR3 DNA is TGTGCCAGCAGACCTAGCGGGGGGGAACAAGAGACCCAGTACTTC.

This clone turned up a few times. The chain has TRBV5-4 and TRBJ2-5, with D possibly matching TRBD1 (5 bases). The CDR3 spans 13 residues. The germline V gene encodes CDR1 SGHNT and CDR2 YYREEE (reference sequence). V dropped 2 bases and J dropped 4 bases, with 9 bases sitting between them. CDR3: CASSFEGVETQYF. DNA of the CDR3: TGTGCCAGCAGCTTTGAAGGGGTAGAGACCCAGTACTTC. The variable domain in full, with the rest retrieved from reference TRBV5-4 and TRBJ2-5, is ETGVTQSPTHLIKTRGQQVTLRCSSQSGHNTVSWYQQALGQGPQFIFQYYREEENGRGNFPPRFSGLQFPNYSSELNVNALELDDSALYLCASSFEGVETQYFGPGTRLLVL.

The chain couples TRBV7-9 to TRBJ2-7, with a weak D call TRBD1 (5 bases). V lost 4 bases, J lost 4 bases, and 11 bases lay in between. Germline assignment: CDR1 SEHNR and CDR2 FQNEAQ (reference sequence). The CDR3 contains 13 residues. The CDR3 spells CASSYSTVYEQYF. DNA of the CDR3: TGTGCCAGCAGCTACTCGACAGTGTACGAGCAGTACTTC. Supplemented by reference TRBV7-9 and TRBJ2-7, the full variable domain reads DTGVSQNPRHKITKRGQNVTFRCDPISEHNRLYWYRQTLGQGPEFLTYFQNEAQLEKSRLLSDRFSAERPKGSFSTLEIQRTEQGDSAMYLCASSYSTVYEQYFGPGTRLTVT.

The J gene is TRBJ1-1, the V gene TRBV11-3, with 9 bases matching TRBD1. J was trimmed by 3 bases and V by 5 bases; bases with no gene match: 10. Germline loops: CDR1 SGHNT, CDR2 YENEEA. The CDR3 runs to 16 residues. This CDR3 is CASSTSTGGGHTEAFF. In DNA, the CDR3 is TGTGCCAGCAGCACCTCGACAGGGGGAGGACACACTGAAGCTTTCTTT.

V is TRBV5-6 and J is TRBJ1-1, with a possible D match to TRBD1 (5 bases). The length of the CDR3 is 14 residues. Trimming stripped 3 bases from V and 3 bases from J, with 12 bases between. Germline assignment: CDR1 SGHDT and CDR2 YYEEEE. Here the CDR3 reads CASSYYGGDTEAFF. For the CDR3, the DNA is TGTGCCAGCAGCTACTACGGGGGTGACACTGAAGCTTTCTTT.

This clone was counted once. V gene TRBV7-9 combines with J gene TRBJ2-7; D uncertain. Trimming left V 0 bases short and J 0 bases short, with 6 bases between. Germline CDR1 is SEHNR and CDR2 is FQNEAQ (reference sequence). The CDR3 length is 14 residues. The CDR3 here is CASSLAGNSYEQYF. The CDR3 nucleotides read TGTGCCAGCAGCTTAGCGGGCAACTCCTACGAGCAGTACTTC. The full variable domain, completed using reference TRBV7-9 and TRBJ2-7, is DTGVSQNPRHKITKRGQNVTFRCDPISEHNRLYWYRQTLGQGPEFLTYFQNEAQLEKSRLLSDRFSAERPKGSFSTLEIQRTEQGDSAMYLCASSLAGNSYEQYFGPGTRLTVT.

V and J are TRBV9 and TRBJ1-2; no definite D call. The V gene lost 3 bases and the J gene lost 8 bases, with 11 bases spanning the gap. This CDR3 is built from 12 residues. Per germline, CDR1 SGDLS and CDR2 YYNGEE. The CDR3 nucleotides are TGTGCCAGCAGCGCCGTCGGTGAGGGCTACACCTTC. Amino acids: CASSAVGEGYTF. Together with reference TRBV9 and TRBJ1-2, the CDR3 gives the full variable domain: DSGVTQTPKHLITATGQRVTLRCSPRSGDLSVYWYQQSLDQGLQFLIQYYNGEERAKGNILERFSAQQFPDLHSELNLSSLELGDSALYFCASSAVGEGYTFGSGTRLTVV.

The chain employs TRBV6-1 and TRBJ1-4; 8 positions agree with TRBD1. CDR1 is MNHNS and CDR2 is SASEGT in the germline V gene. This CDR3 has 14 amino acids. Trimming took 5 bases from V and 8 from J; bases not matched to a gene: 7. The chain's CDR3 is CASSPGQGGEKLFF. The CDR3 region has the DNA TGTGCCAGCAGTCCTGGACAGGGAGGGGAAAAACTGTTTTTT.

The chain carries TRBV19 and TRBJ1-3; no reliable D call. The CDR3 is 15 residues long. Germline CDR1 LNHDA, CDR2 SQIVND (reference sequence). V lost 2 bases to trimming and J lost 0 bases, with 8 bases between them. The CDR3: CASSIQVHSGNTIYF. The CDR3 coding sequence is TGTGCCAGTAGTATACAGGTCCACTCTGGAAACACCATATATTTT.

This chain uses TRBV5-1 with TRBJ2-2, with TRBD1 as a possible D gene (6 bases). The CDR3 extends over 14 amino acids. Germline CDR1 SGHRS, CDR2 YFSETQ. Trimming stripped 4 bases from V and 3 bases from J, with 10 bases between. The chain's CDR3 is CASSPQGHTGELFF. The CDR3, as DNA: TGCGCCAGCAGCCCACAGGGCCACACCGGGGAGCTGTTTTTT.

This clone was observed once. The rearrangement uses TRBV27 and TRBJ2-5, with 10 positions matching TRBD1. CDR1 MNHEY and CDR2 SMNVEV come from the germline V gene (reference sequence). Losses at the gene ends were 5 bases for V and 1 base for J; bases not matched to a gene: 10. The CDR3 extends over 17 amino acids. The CDR3 region is CASSPRPGQGPQETQYF. The CDR3 DNA reads as TGTGCCAGCAGTCCACGGCCGGGACAGGGGCCCCAAGAGACCCAGTACTTC.

The rearrangement links TRBV15 to TRBJ2-2; TRBD1 matches at 9 bases. This CDR3 is 16 amino acids long. Losses at the gene ends were 0 bases for V and 7 bases for J; bases not matched to a gene: 6. CDR1 is LNHNV and CDR2 is YYDKDF in the germline V gene (reference sequence). The CDR3 spells CATSRDEGQGLGELFF. CDR3 DNA sequence: TGTGCCACCAGCAGAGATGAGGGACAGGGCCTCGGGGAGCTGTTTTTT.

There are a few counts of this clone. The chain employs TRBV11-3 and TRBJ2-5, with 8 bases aligning to TRBD2. Germline CDR1 and CDR2: SGHNT and YENEEA. Trimming took 5 bases from V and 4 from J; bases not matched to a gene: 3. This CDR3 is 13 amino acids long. The DNA of the CDR3 is TGTGCCAGCAGCCACGGGGGGGGAGAGACCCAGTACTTC. Encoded protein: CASSHGGGETQYF.

The V call is TRBV27, the J call TRBJ2-7, with 9 bases identical to TRBD2. CDR1 is MNHEY and CDR2 is SMNVEV in the germline V gene (reference sequence). Germline trimming cut 6 bases from V and 2 bases from J; bases unmatched to any gene: 5. The CDR3 sequence is 14 residues long. The CDR3 spells CASSSSSGTYEQYF. In DNA form, the CDR3 reads TGTGCCAGCAGCTCGTCTAGCGGGACCTACGAGCAGTACTTC.

The chain uses TRBV27 and TRBJ1-5, with D perhaps matching TRBD1 (5 bases). From germline, CDR1 is MNHEY and CDR2 SMNVEV (reference sequence). The CDR3 is made up of 19 amino acids. The germline V and J ends were trimmed by 1 base and 0 bases, with 19 bases remaining between them. The CDR3 sequence: CASSLCPLRTQYSNQPQHF. In DNA form, the CDR3 reads TGTGCCAGCAGTTTATGCCCCCTCCGGACACAGTATAGCAATCAGCCCCAGCATTTT.